The rows below give T cell receptor beta chains drawn from one sample of a study of blood T cell repertoires in COVID-19. Method: immunoSEQ multiplex PCR; TCRdb's copy keeps in-frame clones and lacks some. The sample includes some 120,000 clones, approximately 71% of them seen just once. The sample comprised peripheral blood. All receptors derive from a human donor in a cohort sampled during active COVID-19. CDR3s include the opening cysteine and the closing phenylalanine or tryptophan.

j_gene,v_gene,len,CDR3aa
TRBJ2-7,TRBV12-3/TRBV12-4,13,CASSPGHPYEQYF
TRBJ1-6,TRBV27,14,CASRQGQPNSPLHF
TRBJ2-7,TRBV7-2,15,CASSLRDISPVEQYF
TRBJ1-5,TRBV4-1,13,CASSPPRGQPQHF
TRBJ1-1,TRBV20-1,10,CSALTEGAFF
TRBJ1-1,TRBV20-1,12,CSASGRNTEAFF
TRBJ1-6,TRBV5-8,13,CASRQGPNSPLHF
TRBJ2-1,TRBV27,12,CASSFLYNEQFF
TRBJ2-7,TRBV5-4,14,CASRPGGGSDEQYF
TRBJ1-4,TRBV6-5,13,CASSQGAREKLFF
TRBJ1-5,TRBV19,15,CASSIGSGLDQPQHF
TRBJ2-1,TRBV6-1,17,CASSEELAWEGPDEQFF
TRBJ1-1,TRBV27,14,CASSPRVMNTEAFF
TRBJ1-5,TRBV7-9,13,CASSLTENQPQHF
TRBJ2-5,TRBV30,13,CAWSLAGAETQYF
TRBJ1-5,TRBV4-1,17,CASSQVGTGGLDQPQHF
TRBJ2-7,TRBV7-7,15,CASSQGITGIYEQYF
TRBJ1-1,TRBV29-1,16,CSAGGDRGRPDTEAFF
TRBJ1-6,TRBV2,14,CASRGGQGPAPLHF
TRBJ1-5,TRBV6-5,13,CASSYSAGQPQHF
TRBJ2-4,TRBV2,14,CASSDGGTKNIQYF
TRBJ1-5,TRBV10-3,14,CAISGAGVNQPQHF
TRBJ2-7,TRBV7-8,15,CASSLEIGQGSEQYF
TRBJ1-3,TRBV5-1,15,CASSVGTGSGNTIYF
TRBJ2-6,TRBV21-1,19,CASSKEGRSAGSGANVLTF
TRBJ2-7,TRBV2,15,CASSALRSRSYEQYF
TRBJ1-1,TRBV19,14,CASSRSRGNTEAFF
TRBJ2-7,TRBV7-6,17,CASSELAGGLTSYEQYF
TRBJ2-7,TRBV19,13,CASSFAGGNEQYF
TRBJ2-7,TRBV19,14,CASSISGSSYEQYF
TRBJ2-5,TRBV2,12,CASSAPQETQYF
TRBJ2-3,TRBV5-6,15,CASSLIRGQGDTQYF
TRBJ1-2,TRBV9,14,CASSAGQGRYGYTF
TRBJ1-6,TRBV5-4,16,CASSFIKGQGNSPLHF
TRBJ1-4,TRBV27,14,CASSSHRESEKLFF
TRBJ1-6,TRBV5-6,15,CASSLARTGNSPLHF
TRBJ1-2,TRBV5-1,14,CASSLEGQGRGYTF
TRBJ1-5,TRBV2,16,CASSEGQEYSNQPQHF